Listed below are T cell receptor beta chains from one sample, sequenced in a study of cytomegalovirus exposure and HLA in healthy donors. Clones were read by immunoSEQ multiplex PCR, and TCRdb kept only the in-frame ones, dropping some. The data show about 160,000 clones, with around 74% seen just once and roughly 1.9% held by the top ten. Sequencing input: PBMCs. These receptor sequences come from a female donor in good health and CMV-seronegative. Both conserved end residues are part of each CDR3.

J	V	CDR3
TRBJ1-2	TRBV18	CASSPGQEEGYTF
TRBJ2-7	TRBV27	CASSFQGSYEQYF
TRBJ1-2	TRBV29-1	CSSGGDNYGYTF
TRBJ2-3	TRBV5-1	CASSRATSGRASGTDTQYF
TRBJ2-7	TRBV18	CASSPERYEQYF
TRBJ1-1	TRBV13	CASSLRQGSTEAFF
TRBJ2-7	TRBV10-3	CAARGDSRPYEQYF
TRBJ2-1	TRBV5-4	CASSLGTRGEQFF
TRBJ1-2	TRBV29-1	CSVEGGLGYGYTF
TRBJ2-5	TRBV5-4	CASSMPGGSGETQYF
TRBJ1-1	TRBV29-1	CSVDGGATEAFF
TRBJ2-5	TRBV6-5	CASSRGGGETQYF
TRBJ2-3	TRBV27	CASSLFGGEADTQYF
TRBJ2-5	TRBV7-9	CASSLEGGRETQYF
TRBJ1-1	TRBV5-1	CASKELGGEAFF
TRBJ1-2	TRBV11-2	CASSLDGQGAMGYGYTF
TRBJ2-1	TRBV7-2	CASTLVAAYYNEQFF
TRBJ2-1	TRBV19	CASSIGSGYNEQFF
TRBJ1-5	TRBV30	CAWSGGPNQPQHF
TRBJ1-5	TRBV4-1	CASSSDRGGQPQHF
TRBJ1-2	TRBV10-3	CAISEGVPGYTF
TRBJ1-2	TRBV19	CASGRRALGGYTF
TRBJ2-7	TRBV30	CAWRPLAAYSYEQYF
TRBJ2-7	TRBV7-6	CASSSGGPQVIF
TRBJ2-1	TRBV5-1	CASSPSGTSGYNEQFF
TRBJ2-1	TRBV9	CASSVGTSGRFAGNEQFF
TRBJ1-1	TRBV5-1	CASSSDPGTEAFF
TRBJ1-2	TRBV13	CASSLPPRGYGYTF
TRBJ1-3	TRBV7-9	CASSVTGLRTGNTIYF
TRBJ2-7	TRBV5-8	CASSLWGRSWTGGEQYF
TRBJ2-7	TRBV30	CAWHRLAGGRYEQYF
TRBJ2-3	TRBV30	CACLGLEGDTQYF
TRBJ2-7	TRBV9	CASSVAETGGAYF
TRBJ2-5	TRBV7-9	CASSRGTETQYF
TRBJ2-3	TRBV6-4	CASSVGQGETDTQYF
TRBJ2-3	TRBV5-1	CASSLGQGGGTDTQYF
TRBJ1-1	TRBV15	CATSGDSPREYTEAFF
TRBJ1-2	TRBV19	CASSITGSEGYTF
TRBJ2-6	TRBV18	CASSPSRVSGANVLTF
TRBJ1-1	TRBV10-2	CASSFRNTEAFF
TRBJ2-1	TRBV2	CASLRDRGYNEQFF
TRBJ2-7	TRBV9	CASSPRGGGYEQYF
TRBJ1-1	TRBV5-1	CASSLKQGSNTEAFF
TRBJ1-4	TRBV30	CAWSVIGINEKLFF
TRBJ1-5	TRBV5-5	CASSLTGIGKPQHF
TRBJ2-2	TRBV6-5	CASTKEGNTGELFF
TRBJ2-7	TRBV2	CASISLVGYEQYF
TRBJ1-3	TRBV5-1	CASSSGQGADSGNTIYF
TRBJ2-1	TRBV4-2	CASSPLGQGENEQFF
TRBJ2-2	TRBV4-1	CASSQSRLAGRGELFF
TRBJ1-4	TRBV19	CASSTGQGGEKLFF
TRBJ2-5	TRBV7-3	CASSMTGGETQYF